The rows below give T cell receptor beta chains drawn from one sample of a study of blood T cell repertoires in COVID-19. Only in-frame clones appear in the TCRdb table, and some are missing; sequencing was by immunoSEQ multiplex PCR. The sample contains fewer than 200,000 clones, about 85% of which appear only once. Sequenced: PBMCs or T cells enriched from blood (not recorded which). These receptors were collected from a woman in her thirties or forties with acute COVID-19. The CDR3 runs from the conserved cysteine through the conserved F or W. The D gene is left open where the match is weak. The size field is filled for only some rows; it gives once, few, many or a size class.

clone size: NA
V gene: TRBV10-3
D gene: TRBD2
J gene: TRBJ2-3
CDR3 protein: CAISGTSGGGTDTQYF
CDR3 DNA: TGTGCCATCAGTGGGACTAGCGGGGGGGGGACAGATACGCAGTATTTT

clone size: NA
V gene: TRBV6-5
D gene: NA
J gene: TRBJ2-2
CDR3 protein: CAISRLTGELFF
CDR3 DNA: TGTGCCATATCTCGTCTGACCGGGGAGCTGTTTTTT

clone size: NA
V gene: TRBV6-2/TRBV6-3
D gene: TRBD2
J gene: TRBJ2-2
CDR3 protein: CASSYGLAAGELFF
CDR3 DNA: TGTGCCAGCAGTTACGGACTAGCTGCCGGGGAGCTGTTTTTT

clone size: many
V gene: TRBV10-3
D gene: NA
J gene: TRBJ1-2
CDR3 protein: CAISTGTLTPVGYTF
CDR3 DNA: TGTGCCATCAGTACCGGGACTCTTACCCCTGTGGGCTACACCTTC

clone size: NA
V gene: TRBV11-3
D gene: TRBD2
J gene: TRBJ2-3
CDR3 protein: CASSSRLAGTTDTQYF
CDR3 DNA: TGTGCCAGCAGCTCCCGACTAGCGGGAACTACAGATACGCAGTATTTT

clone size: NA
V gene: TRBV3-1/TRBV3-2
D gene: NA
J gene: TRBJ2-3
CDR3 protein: CASSQVGGRTDTQYF
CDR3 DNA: TGTGCCAGCAGCCAAGTCGGAGGAAGAACAGATACGCAGTATTTT

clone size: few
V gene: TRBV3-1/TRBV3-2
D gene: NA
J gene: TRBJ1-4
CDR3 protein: CASSQASNNEKLFF
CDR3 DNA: TGTGCCAGCAGCCAAGCCAGTAATAATGAAAAACTGTTTTTT

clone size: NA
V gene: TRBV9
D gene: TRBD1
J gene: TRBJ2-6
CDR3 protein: CASSPRDRGRPGANVLTF
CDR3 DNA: TGTGCCAGCAGCCCCCGGGACAGGGGGCGACCTGGGGCCAACGTCCTGACTTTC

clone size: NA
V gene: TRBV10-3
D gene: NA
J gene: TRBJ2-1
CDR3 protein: CAISEGRRIF
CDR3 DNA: TGTGCCATCAGTGAGGGGAGACGGATCTTC

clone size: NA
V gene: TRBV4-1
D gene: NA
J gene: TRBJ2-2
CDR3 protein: CASRTTWANTGELFF
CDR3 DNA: TGCGCCAGCAGGACTACCTGGGCGAACACCGGGGAGCTGTTTTTT

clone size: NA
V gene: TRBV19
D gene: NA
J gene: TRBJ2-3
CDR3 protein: CASRAPSTDTQYF
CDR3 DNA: TGTGCCAGTAGGGCACCGAGCACAGATACGCAGTATTTT

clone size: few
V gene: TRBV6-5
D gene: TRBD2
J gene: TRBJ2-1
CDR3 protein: CASGLAGADEQFF
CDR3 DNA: TGTGCCAGCGGACTAGCGGGAGCAGATGAGCAGTTCTTC

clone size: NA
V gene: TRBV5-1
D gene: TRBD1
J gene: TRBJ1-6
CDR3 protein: CASSLVQGRYNSPLHF
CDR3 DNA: TGCGCCAGCAGCTTGGTACAGGGGCGCTATAATTCACCCCTCCACTTT

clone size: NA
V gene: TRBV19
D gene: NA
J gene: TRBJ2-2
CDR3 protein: CASSIRARGVTGELFF
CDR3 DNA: TGTGCCAGTAGTATAAGGGCCAGGGGAGTTACCGGGGAGCTGTTTTTT

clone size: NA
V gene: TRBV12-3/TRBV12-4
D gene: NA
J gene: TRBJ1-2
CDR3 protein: CASSHSGNYGYTF
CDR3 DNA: TGTGCCAGCAGTCACTCAGGGAACTATGGCTACACCTTC

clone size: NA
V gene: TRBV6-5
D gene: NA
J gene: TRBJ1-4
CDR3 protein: CASSYSGEFLFF
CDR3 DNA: TGTGCCAGCAGTTACTCCGGGGAGTTCCTGTTTTTT

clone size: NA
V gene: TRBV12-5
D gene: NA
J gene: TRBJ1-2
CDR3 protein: CASSINYGYTF
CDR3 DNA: TGTGCTAGCTCTATTAACTATGGCTACACCTTC

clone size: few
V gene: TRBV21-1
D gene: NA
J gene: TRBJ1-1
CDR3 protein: CASSKGPRENTEAFF
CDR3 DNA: TGTGCCAGCAGCAAGGGCCCCAGGGAGAACACTGAAGCTTTCTTT

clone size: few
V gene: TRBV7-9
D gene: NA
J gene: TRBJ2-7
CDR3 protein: CASSLESGHQYF
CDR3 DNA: TGTGCCAGCAGCCTCGAATCGGGACATCAGTACTTC

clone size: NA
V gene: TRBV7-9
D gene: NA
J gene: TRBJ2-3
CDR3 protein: CASSLLVSAQYF
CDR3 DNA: TGTGCCAGCAGCTTACTAGTTAGTGCGCAGTATTTT

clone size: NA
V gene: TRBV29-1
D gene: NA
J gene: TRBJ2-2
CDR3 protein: CSVVEGNTGELFF
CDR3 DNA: TGCAGCGTTGTTGAGGGAAACACCGGGGAGCTGTTTTTT

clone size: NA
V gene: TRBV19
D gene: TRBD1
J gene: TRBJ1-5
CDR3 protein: CATADQSGGSNQPQHF
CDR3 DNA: TGTGCCACCGCCGATCAATCAGGGGGGAGCAATCAGCCCCAGCATTTT

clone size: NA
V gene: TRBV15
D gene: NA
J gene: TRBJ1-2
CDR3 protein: CATSPANYGYTF
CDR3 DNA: TGTGCCACCAGCCCAGCTAACTATGGCTACACCTTC

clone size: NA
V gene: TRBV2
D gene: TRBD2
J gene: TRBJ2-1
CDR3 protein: CASSGTSGNYNEQFF
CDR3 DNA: TGTGCCAGCAGCGGGACTAGCGGAAACTACAATGAGCAGTTCTTC

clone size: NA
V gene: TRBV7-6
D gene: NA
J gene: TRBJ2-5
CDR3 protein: CASSLARGPETQYF
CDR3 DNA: TGTGCCAGCAGCTTAGCGCGGGGCCCAGAGACCCAGTACTTC

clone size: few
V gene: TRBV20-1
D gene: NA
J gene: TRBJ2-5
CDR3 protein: CSARGSETQYF
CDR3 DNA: TGCAGTGCTAGAGGGAGCGAGACCCAGTACTTC

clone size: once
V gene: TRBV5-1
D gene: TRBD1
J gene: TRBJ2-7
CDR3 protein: CASSDRDRGNYEQYF
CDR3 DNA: TGCGCCAGCAGCGACCGGGACAGGGGGAACTACGAGCAGTACTTC

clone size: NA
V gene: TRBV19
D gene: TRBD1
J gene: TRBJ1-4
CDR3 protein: CASKGQGVEKLFF
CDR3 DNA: TGTGCCAGTAAGGGACAGGGGGTTGAAAAACTGTTTTTT

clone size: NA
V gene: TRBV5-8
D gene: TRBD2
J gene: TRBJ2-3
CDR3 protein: CASSLASGSTDTQYF
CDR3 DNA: TGTGCCAGCAGCTTGGCTAGCGGTAGCACAGATACGCAGTATTTT

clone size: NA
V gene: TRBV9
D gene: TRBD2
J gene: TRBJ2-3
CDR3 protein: CASSVVTSGATQYF
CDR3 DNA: TGTGCCAGCAGCGTAGTGACTAGCGGGGCAACGCAGTATTTT

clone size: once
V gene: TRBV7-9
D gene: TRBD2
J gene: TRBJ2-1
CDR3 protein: CASSPPAQGLAANEQFF
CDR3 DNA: TGTGCCAGCAGCCCTCCTGCTCAAGGACTAGCAGCCAATGAGCAGTTCTTC